The 16 T cell receptor beta chains in this list originate from one sample, sequenced in a study of spatial heterogeneity in lung cancer. MiXCR, applied by TCRdb to the 5' RACE reads, yields one record per CDR3 protein. The data show about 52,000 distinct CDR3 sequences, with under 8% seen just once and approximately 40% held by the top ten. Noted time point: blood at routine non-recurrence follow-up after resection. Sequencing of whole RNA from tumor, nontumor lung or frozen PBMC involved no sorting. Source: PBMCs, taken at follow-up. Receptors were obtained from a female donor with early-stage non-small cell lung cancer.

This clonotype was observed many times. The chain has TRBV5-1 and TRBJ1-2, with D perhaps TRBD1 (5 bases). The CDR3 is made up of 15 amino acids. Trimming stripped 1 base from V and 6 bases from J, with 16 bases between. Germline V gene data show CDR1 as SGHRS and CDR2 as YFSETQ. Here the CDR3 DNA reads TGCGCCAGCAGCTTGTACGCCGGGACTCTCGATGGCTACACCTTC. It codes for CASSLYAGTLDGYTF.

This clonotype came up a few times. One junction end does not reproduce the germline sequence, and a read error may be involved. The chain uses TRBV7-9 and TRBJ1-3, with 9 nucleotides matching TRBD1. CDR3 length equals 15 residues. Germline V lookup: CDR1 SEHNR, CDR2 FQNEAQ (reference sequence). The CDR3 protein is CASSPRTGAGNIIYF. CDR3 coding DNA: TGTGCCAGCAGCCCCCGGACAGGGGCTGGAAACATCATATATTTT.

V and J are TRBV5-1 and TRBJ1-1, with D unclear. CDR3 length equals 13 residues. Germline CDR1 is SGHRS and CDR2 is YFSETQ. V was trimmed by 0 bases and J by 11 bases, leaving 14 bases between them. Here the CDR3 reads CASSLGKDFGAFF. CDR3 nucleotide sequence: TGCGCCAGCAGCTTGGGTAAAGATTTTGGGGCTTTCTTT.

This sequence joins TRBV28 and TRBJ2-7; 7 bases agree with TRBD1. With V trimmed by 7 bases and J by 2 bases, 11 bases remained unmatched. The CDR3 sequence is 15 residues long. Looked up from germline, CDR1 is MDHEN and CDR2 is SYDVKM. In DNA form, the CDR3 reads TGTGCCAGCACCCCTTCCGACAGGGCCCCCTACGAGCAGTACTTC. This translates into CASTPSDRAPYEQYF.

The gene calls are TRBV11-2 and TRBJ2-7, with 9 bases fitting TRBD2. V shed 3 bases and J 3 bases; nucleotides not matched to a gene: 6. This CDR3 region has 15 residues. Germline values: CDR1 SGHAT, CDR2 FQNNGV. Written as DNA, the CDR3 is TGTGCCAGCAGCTTTAGCGGGGGAGCAGGCTACGAGCAGTACTTC. As protein: CASSFSGGAGYEQYF.

This clonotype was seen many times. The chain is built from TRBV11-2 and TRBJ1-5, with D unresolved. The V end lost 2 bases, the J end lost 2 bases, and 10 bases lay between the germline ends. CDR1 and CDR2 (germline): SGHAT, FQNNGV. This CDR3 has 15 amino acids. CDR3 region: CASSLQDSRNQPQHF. CDR3 DNA: TGTGCCAGCAGCTTACAAGACTCTCGCAATCAGCCCCAGCATTTT.

This clonotype was counted a few times. The chain carries TRBV7-3 and TRBJ2-1; D not resolved. V lost 4 bases and J 7 bases, leaving 14 bases between the germline ends. The CDR3 totals 14 residues. CDR1 and CDR2 from the germline V gene are SGHTA and FQGTGA. The CDR3 here is CASSSPGEGNEQFF. In nucleotides, the CDR3 is TGTGCCAGCAGCTCCCCGGGTGAAGGTAATGAGCAGTTCTTC.

This clonotype was counted only a few times. This chain uses TRBV11-2 with TRBJ2-7; 8 bases agree with TRBD2. Germline V CDR1 and CDR2: SGHAT, FQNNGV. CDR3 length equals 16 residues. V trimming: 5 bases; J trimming: 2 bases; junction bases outside the gene matches: 11. In nucleotides, the CDR3 is TGTGCCAGCAGCCCCTCTCGCGGGAGGTCCCCCTACGAGCAGTACTTC. Protein sequence: CASSPSRGRSPYEQYF.

CDR3 protein: CASSLAGAGANVLTF. CDR3 nucleotides: TGTGCCAGCAGCTTAGCGGGCGCTGGGGCCAACGTCCTGACTTTC. V gene TRBV7-2 combines with J gene TRBJ2-6; D is undetermined. Trimming shortened V by 0 bases and J by 2 bases, and 5 bases separated the two germline ends. This CDR3 region has 15 residues. Germline V CDR1 and CDR2: SGHTA, FQGNSA.

At least ten counts were recorded for this clonotype. This sequence joins TRBV2 and TRBJ1-1; D gene ambiguous. This CDR3 contains 14 residues. Germline values: CDR1 SNHLY, CDR2 FYNNEI. V lost 4 bases and J lost 5, with 14 bases in between. For the CDR3, the DNA is TGTGCCAGCAGTGGACTGTCGACGCGGACTGAAGCTTTCTTT. The encoded protein is CASSGLSTRTEAFF.

This clonotype came up many times. CDR3 loop: CASSLAWGVTEAFF. DNA for the CDR3: TGTGCCAGCAGCTTGGCCTGGGGGGTCACTGAAGCTTTCTTT. The J gene is TRBJ1-1, the V gene TRBV5-6, with a tentative D call TRBD1 (5 bases). This CDR3 has 14 residues. Per germline, CDR1 SGHDT and CDR2 YYEEEE. The ends were cut back, 0 bases at V and 4 bases at J, with 10 bases in the middle.

This clonotype was observed many times. J is TRBJ1-2 and V is TRBV29-1; tentative D call: TRBD1 (6 bases). From germline, CDR1 is SQVTM and CDR2 ANQGSEA. CDR3 length: 12 amino acids. The germline V and J ends were trimmed by 6 bases and 5 bases, with 13 bases remaining between them. CDR3 in DNA: TGCAGCGTCCGGGACAAAGATTATGGCTACACCTTC. As protein: CSVRDKDYGYTF.

This clonotype was recorded a few times. V usage is TRBV6-5 and J usage is TRBJ2-7; D is undetermined. CDR1 MNHEY and CDR2 SVGAGI come from the germline V gene. This CDR3 contains 14 residues. V lost 2 bases and J lost 3, with 11 bases in between. The CDR3 sequence is CASSYDIQSYEQYF. The CDR3 nucleotides read TGTGCCAGCAGTTACGATATACAGAGCTACGAGCAGTACTTC.

This sequence joins TRBV24-1 and TRBJ2-2; no definite D call. CDR3 length equals 13 residues. Germline V gives CDR1 KGHDR, CDR2 SFDVKD. V was trimmed by 10 bases and J by 0 bases, leaving 8 bases between them. The CDR3 DNA follows: TGTGCCACTCAGCAGGCGAACACCGGGGAGCTGTTTTTT. Translation: CATQQANTGELFF.

This clonotype has ten or more counts. This chain uses TRBV28 with TRBJ1-1; D is uncertain. Germline CDR1 is MDHEN and CDR2 is SYDVKM. Trimming stripped 8 bases from V and 5 bases from J, with 18 bases between. This CDR3 is 14 amino acids long. This CDR3 reads CASGFRGGGTEAFF. The DNA of the CDR3 is TGTGCCAGCGGCTTCCGAGGTGGTGGGACTGAAGCTTTCTTT.

This clonotype was detected only a few times. The chain joins TRBV2 to TRBJ2-4, with 12 bases lining up with TRBD2. With V trimmed by 7 bases and J by 7 bases, 5 bases remained unmatched. The CDR3 totals 14 residues. Germline V gene lookup returns CDR1 SNHLY and CDR2 FYNNEI. The CDR3 DNA follows: TGTGCCAGCACCCTAGCGGGAGGGTCGAACATTCAGTACTTC. Translation: CASTLAGGSNIQYF.